Only a few counts were recorded for the clone carrying this T cell receptor beta chain. Antigen specificity is unknown. This may arise from a read error, as a much more abundant clone is one base away. This entry comes from a study of regulatory T cells in long-lasting Graves disease. General study results and limits: Sharing of public clonotypes was greater in persistent patients (2,741) than in new patients (roughly 970).

J lost 0 bases, V lost 3 bases, and 6 bases had no gene match. This CDR3 comprises 15 residues. Germline V CDR1 and CDR2: DFQATT, SNEGSKA (reference sequence). Relying on iRepertoire HTBI primers and Arm-PCR of CDR3 regions, the team built TCR beta libraries. TCRdb passed the multiplex PCR reads through MiXCR, listing each CDR3 protein once. The table lists 200,000 to 250,000 distinct CDR3 sequences, around 19% of them singletons. As to time point: newly diagnosed GD, antithyroid drugs for less than 3 months. Researchers made the TCR library from RNA that was extracted from PBMCs. These data were also reused for a study on T cells in Graves' hyperthyroidism and ophthalmopathy. This second study says: Among the patients, aged 18 to 65, hyperthyroidism was newly diagnosed and had lasted under 2 months. Clinical symptoms, serum thyroxine and TRAb, thyroid ultrasound and orbital computed tomography together formed the diagnostic basis.

The clonotype was recovered from a woman aged 25 to 39 with Graves disease. Sequencing was performed on peripheral blood mononuclear cells (PBMCs), taken at new diagnosis, from a patient treated with antithyroid drugs. The genes are TRBV20-1 and TRBJ2-3, with 7 bases fitting TRBD2. The CDR3 spells CSASLTGGSTDTQYF. The CDR3 DNA sequence: TGCAGTGCTAGTTTAACGGGGGGTAGCACAGATACGCAGTATTTT.